This passage covers 17 T cell receptor beta chains from one sample sequenced in a study of blood T cell repertoires in COVID-19. Method: immunoSEQ multiplex PCR; TCRdb's copy keeps in-frame clones and lacks some. There are 110,000 or so clones in the sample; 85% to 90% occur only once, and 4.6% lies in the top ten. Sequences were obtained from peripheral blood. The receptors were gathered from a woman aged 45-65 years with acute or convalescent COVID-19.

This clone occurred a few times. V gene TRBV28 combines with J gene TRBJ1-2; perhaps TRBD1 as D (5 bases). CDR1 and CDR2 (germline): MDHEN, SYDVKM. The CDR3 contains 15 residues. V dropped 6 bases and J dropped 6 bases, with 20 bases sitting between them. The CDR3 reads CASSPAGQGVNGYTF. CDR3 coding DNA: TGTGCCAGCAGCCCGGCCGGGCAGGGTGTGAATGGCTACACCTTC.

This clone was counted once. V and J are TRBV5-1 and TRBJ1-2, with 9 positions matching TRBD1. The CDR3 has 14 residues. CDR1 SGHRS and CDR2 YFSETQ come from the germline V gene. The V segment lost 2 bases and the J segment 7 bases; nucleotides outside the gene matches: 6. Here the CDR3 reads CASSLSGTGIGYTF. The CDR3 DNA reads TGCGCCAGCAGCTTATCCGGGACAGGGATTGGCTACACCTTC.

The chain carries TRBV19 and TRBJ1-3, with a tentative D call TRBD1 (6 bases). The CDR3 has 16 amino acids. V dropped 9 bases and J dropped 1 base, with 19 bases sitting between them. The germline V gene encodes CDR1 LNHDA and CDR2 SQIVND (reference sequence). This chain's CDR3 is CASDSTGYGSGNTIYF. The CDR3, as DNA: TGTGCCAGCGACTCTACAGGGTATGGTTCTGGAAACACCATATATTTT.

The chain recombines TRBV7-9 with TRBJ1-2, with D possibly TRBD1 on 6 matching bases. Germline V gives CDR1 SEHNR, CDR2 FQNEAQ (reference sequence). There are 13 residues in the CDR3. V was pared by 4 bases and J by 4 bases, with 10 bases between. The CDR3 reads CASSSGHPYGYTF. The CDR3 DNA reads as TGTGCCAGCAGCTCGGGACACCCCTATGGCTACACCTTC. Combining the CDR3 with reference TRBV7-9 and TRBJ1-2 gives the whole variable domain DTGVSQNPRHKITKRGQNVTFRCDPISEHNRLYWYRQTLGQGPEFLTYFQNEAQLEKSRLLSDRFSAERPKGSFSTLEIQRTEQGDSAMYLCASSSGHPYGYTFGSGTRLTVV.

This chain uses TRBV2 with TRBJ2-7; D unresolved. V gave up 6 bases and J gave up 2 bases, with 14 bases separating them. CDR3 length: 14 residues. The germline V gene encodes CDR1 SNHLY and CDR2 FYNNEI. CDR3: CASRHGEKTYEQYF. The CDR3, as DNA: TGTGCCAGCAGACACGGAGAGAAAACCTACGAGCAGTACTTC.

This chain uses TRBV19 with TRBJ1-2, with D possibly TRBD1 on 5 matching bases. In germline, CDR1 is LNHDA, CDR2 SQIVND (reference sequence). This CDR3 has 13 amino acids. V was clipped by 3 bases and J by 6 bases, with 11 bases between them. CDR3 sequence: CASSITGPNGYTF. In nucleotides, the CDR3 is TGTGCCAGTAGTATTACAGGTCCTAATGGCTACACCTTC.

This clone was picked up a small number of times. The chain is built from TRBV29-1 and TRBJ2-2; unclear D gene. V was trimmed by 6 bases and J by 1 base, leaving 12 bases between them. The germline CDR1 and CDR2 sequences are SQVTM and ANQGSEA. The CDR3 consists of 14 residues. CDR3 amino acids: CSVYRHGNTGELFF. DNA of the CDR3: TGCAGCGTATATAGACACGGGAACACCGGGGAGCTGTTTTTT.

Only one count was recorded for this clone. V and J are TRBV27 and TRBJ2-5; the D gene is possibly TRBD2 (7 bases). CDR1 is MNHEY, CDR2 SMNVEV, per germline (reference sequence). This CDR3 is 14 amino acids long. V was cut by 7 bases and J by 5 bases, with 17 bases left in between. CDR3 loop: CASTKRGGGETQYF. In DNA form, the CDR3 reads TGTGCCAGCACGAAAAGAGGGGGAGGGGAGACCCAGTACTTC.

The V gene is TRBV1, the J gene TRBJ2-7; the table's D call, TRBD2, has no DNA check behind it. TRBV1 is listed as a pseudogene. The CDR3 is 15 amino acids. CDR3 coding DNA: TGCACCAGCAGCCCCACAAGCGGGAGCTCCTACGAGCAGTACTTC. It encodes CTSSPTSGSSYEQYF.

The chain couples TRBV6-5 to TRBJ1-4; 7 bases line up with TRBD1. V lost 7 bases and J lost 8; bases outside the gene matches: 10. The CDR3 is 14 residues long. Germline CDR1 is MNHEY and CDR2 is SVGAGI. CDR3 in amino acids: CASNIRGLQEKLFF. DNA of the CDR3: TGTGCCAGCAACATCAGGGGGTTGCAGGAAAAACTGTTTTTT.

The chain combines TRBV5-6 with TRBJ1-1; 7 bases are a match to TRBD1. CDR1 and CDR2 (germline): SGHDT, YYEEEE. The V segment lost 3 bases and the J segment 0 bases; nucleotides outside the gene matches: 8. The CDR3 sequence is 16 residues long. The CDR3 coding sequence is TGTGCCAGCAGCTGGGGTGGGCAGGGGGTGAACACTGAAGCTTTCTTT. Its protein is CASSWGGQGVNTEAFF.

The CDR3 sequence: CASSPPGQGIYEQYF. In DNA form, the CDR3 reads TGTGCCAGCAGTCCCCCGGGGCAGGGGATCTACGAGCAGTACTTC. This rearrangement joins TRBV28 to TRBJ2-7; tentative D call: TRBD1 (6 bases). Germline V CDR1 and CDR2: MDHEN, SYDVKM. V dropped 5 bases and J dropped 3 bases, with 17 bases sitting between them. The CDR3 sequence is 15 residues long. The full variable domain, with the rest looked up from reference TRBV28 and TRBJ2-7, is DVKVTQSSRYLVKRTGEKVFLECVQDMDHENMFWYRQDPGLGLRLIYFSYDVKMKEKGDIPEGYSVSREKKERFSLILESASTNQTSMYLCASSPPGQGIYEQYFGPGTRLTVT.

J is TRBJ2-2 and V is TRBV9, with D possibly being TRBD2 (5 bases). CDR1 and CDR2 (germline): SGDLS, YYNGEE. V lost 4 bases and J 0 bases, leaving 10 bases between the germline ends. This CDR3 comprises 15 residues. The CDR3 protein is CASSPLGANTGELFF. CDR3 nucleotide sequence: TGTGCCAGCAGCCCTCTCGGGGCGAACACCGGGGAGCTGTTTTTT.

A single count supports this clone. CDR3 protein: CATSGRDFETQYF. The CDR3 coding sequence is TGTGCCACCAGTGGGAGAGATTTCGAGACCCAGTACTTC. The V gene is TRBV24-1, the J gene TRBJ2-5, with D unclear. CDR3 length equals 13 residues. The V and J ends lost 5 bases and 5 bases respectively, with 11 bases between them. Germline assignment: CDR1 KGHDR and CDR2 SFDVKD.

In nucleotides, the CDR3 is TGTGCCAGCTCACCACGGCGGGGGCTGAACACTGAAGCTTTCTTT. Its translation is CASSPRRGLNTEAFF. The chain carries TRBV18 and TRBJ1-1, with D perhaps TRBD1 (6 bases). The ends were cut back, 1 base at V and 0 bases at J, with 9 bases in the middle. The germline CDR1 and CDR2 sequences are KGHSH and LQKENI. CDR3 length: 15 residues. Full variable domain (outside the CDR3, taken from reference TRBV18 and TRBJ1-1): NAGVMQNPRHLVRRRGQEARLRCSPMKGHSHVYWYRQLPEEGLKFMVYLQKENIIDESGMPKERFSAEFPKEGPSILRIQQVVRGDSAAYFCASSPRRGLNTEAFFGQGTRLTVV.

The rearrangement joins TRBV2 to TRBJ1-2, with D perhaps TRBD1 (6 bases). V lost 4 bases, J lost 7 bases, and 13 bases lay in between. Germline V gene lookup returns CDR1 SNHLY and CDR2 FYNNEI. This CDR3 spans 13 amino acids. The DNA of the CDR3 is TGTGCCAGCAGTGTCGGGGGGGCCTTTGGCTACACCTTC. It encodes CASSVGGAFGYTF.

In its sample, this clone was seen once. V usage is TRBV11-3 and J usage is TRBJ1-2, with D uncertain. The CDR3 extends over 15 amino acids. Germline V CDR1 and CDR2: SGHNT, YENEEA. The V gene lost 5 bases and the J gene lost 2 bases, with 15 bases spanning the gap. The CDR3 nucleotides read TGTGCCAGCAGCCGAGGGTGGGCCGACAACTATGGCTACACCTTC. Protein product: CASSRGWADNYGYTF.